Following are 23 T cell receptor beta chains from one sample sequenced in a study of T cells in Graves' hyperthyroidism and ophthalmopathy. The investigators amplified TCR beta CDR3 regions from RNA transcripts. In the first-round RT-PCR of the TCR CDR3, the HTBI primer set was used. TCRdb reprocessed the multiplex PCR reads via MiXCR and lists one record per CDR3 protein. The repertoire includes a few hundred thousand distinct CDR3 sequences, roughly an eighth of them detected once, and 34% sits in the top ten. What was sequenced was blood. The receptors stem from a woman in her 40s with Graves' ophthalmopathy.

This clonotype appeared many times. V is TRBV2 and J is TRBJ2-2, with D possibly called TRBD1 or TRBD2 (7 bases each). Trimming stripped 7 bases from V and 4 bases from J, with 19 bases between. This CDR3 spans 16 amino acids. Germline V gene lookup returns CDR1 SNHLY and CDR2 FYNNEI. The CDR3 region has the DNA TGTGCCAGCAACAGGGGAGGGGGGCCTGTCACCGGGGAGCTGTTTTTT. Amino acid sequence: CASNRGGGPVTGELFF.

The chain combines TRBV4-1 with TRBJ2-7, with D tentatively TRBD1 (6 bases). This CDR3 region has 16 residues. Germline loops: CDR1 MGHRA, CDR2 YSYEKL. Between the trimmed V and J ends, which lost 5 bases and 1 base, there was a span of 18 bases. This CDR3 is CASSTVTGPTSYEQYF. In DNA form, the CDR3 reads TGCGCCAGCAGCACAGTAACAGGGCCTACTTCCTACGAGCAGTACTTC.

This clonotype has at least ten counts. The V and J genes are TRBV27 and TRBJ2-1, with D tentatively TRBD2 (5 bases). CDR1 is MNHEY, CDR2 SMNVEV, per germline (reference sequence). The CDR3 totals 15 residues. V was pared by 7 bases and J by 10 bases, with 23 bases between. This CDR3 is CASTSITPGSGEQFF. Written as DNA, the CDR3 is TGTGCCAGCACCTCCATTACCCCGGGCTCGGGGGAGCAGTTCTTC.

This clonotype was found many times. This chain connects TRBV6-1 to TRBJ2-3, with D uncertain. The CDR3 runs to 11 residues. CDR1 is MNHNS, CDR2 SASEGT, per germline. V lost 6 bases to trimming and J lost 6 bases, with 7 bases between them. The CDR3 loop is CASRGMDTQYF. Written as DNA, the CDR3 is TGTGCCAGCAGGGGTATGGATACGCAGTATTTT.

This clonotype was recorded many times. This chain connects TRBV27 to TRBJ1-2; 10 positions match TRBD1. Germline assignment: CDR1 MNHEY and CDR2 SMNVEV (reference sequence). The CDR3 is made up of 14 amino acids. V shed 5 bases, J shed 6 bases, and the junction held 6 bases outside the gene matches. The CDR3 is CASSRGQGRNGYTF. The CDR3 DNA reads TGTGCCAGCAGTCGGGGACAGGGGAGGAATGGCTACACCTTC.

As DNA, the CDR3 is TGTGCCAGCAGCCAACTGGTGACTAGCGGGATCGGGGTCACCGGGGAGCTGTTTTTT. Its translation: CASSQLVTSGIGVTGELFF. The rearrangement links TRBV7-9 to TRBJ2-2, with TRBD2 identical over 11 bases. The CDR3 spans 19 residues. V trimming: 5 bases; J trimming: 4 bases; junction bases outside the gene matches: 15. CDR1 is SEHNR and CDR2 is FQNEAQ in the germline V gene (reference sequence). Looking up the rest from reference TRBV7-9 and TRBJ2-2 gives the full variable domain: DTGVSQNPRHKITKRGQNVTFRCDPISEHNRLYWYRQTLGQGPEFLTYFQNEAQLEKSRLLSDRFSAERPKGSFSTLEIQRTEQGDSAMYLCASSQLVTSGIGVTGELFFGEGSRLTVL.

This clonotype has ten or more counts. The gene calls are TRBV2 and TRBJ2-1; unclear D gene. Trimming pared 5 bases from V and 6 bases from J, leaving 8 bases between. CDR1 SNHLY and CDR2 FYNNEI come from the germline V gene. CDR3 size: 12 residues. CDR3 sequence (DNA): TGTGCCAGCAGTTATCAGGTCAATGAGCAGTTCTTC. It is translated as CASSYQVNEQFF.

V gene TRBV20-1 combines with J gene TRBJ1-5; 7 nucleotides align to TRBD1. Germline V gives CDR1 DFQATT, CDR2 SNEGSKA (reference sequence). This CDR3 is built from 14 residues. J lost 1 base, V lost 4 bases, and 4 bases had no gene match. CDR3 nucleotide sequence: TGCAGTGCTACAAGGGACAGAAGCAATCAGCCCCAGCATTTT. Protein: CSATRDRSNQPQHF.

This clonotype was picked up many times. The rearrangement joins TRBV5-6 to TRBJ1-2, with D unresolved. The CDR3 consists of 13 residues. Trimming took off 3 bases at V and 0 bases at J, with 6 bases between the two ends. Germline V gives CDR1 SGHDT, CDR2 YYEEEE. The CDR3 sequence: CASSSEANYGYTF. The DNA of the CDR3 is TGTGCCAGCAGCTCAGAAGCTAACTATGGCTACACCTTC.

This clonotype was counted at least ten times. V and J are TRBV12-3 or TRBV12-4 and TRBJ2-1; maybe TRBD2 (5 bases). The CDR3 spans 14 residues. V lost 6 bases and J lost 5, with 14 bases in between. CDR3 sequence (DNA): TGTGCCAGCAGACGGGAAATTTGGGACAATGAGCAGTTCTTC. Translated, it gives CASRREIWDNEQFF.

This clonotype was seen many times. The chain joins TRBV28 to TRBJ2-4; D ambiguous. The length of the CDR3 is 13 residues. V gave up 7 bases and J gave up 6 bases, with 13 bases separating them. From germline, CDR1 is MDHEN and CDR2 SYDVKM. The CDR3 loop is CASTKEGTNIQYF. DNA of the CDR3: TGTGCCAGCACTAAGGAAGGAACAAACATTCAGTACTTC.

The chain couples TRBV6-1 to TRBJ2-6; 12 nucleotides align to TRBD2. This CDR3 is 17 amino acids long. The V gene's germline CDR1 is MNHNS and CDR2 SASEGT. Trimming cost V 6 bases and J 1 base; bases outside gene matches: 4. The CDR3 bases are TGTGCCAGCAGCGTCCTAGCGGGGGGGTCTGGGGCCAACGTCCTGACTTTC. Amino acid sequence: CASSVLAGGSGANVLTF.

This clonotype has a count of ten or more. The V call is TRBV19, the J call TRBJ2-3; a weak D match, TRBD1 (5 bases). CDR3 size: 14 residues. Per germline, CDR1 LNHDA and CDR2 SQIVND (reference sequence). The V end lost 5 bases, the J end lost 4 bases, and 13 bases lay between the germline ends. The CDR3 is CASSEGVSSDTQYF. The CDR3 DNA reads as TGTGCCAGTAGTGAAGGGGTTAGCTCAGATACGCAGTATTTT.

This clonotype was detected a few times. The CDR3 coding sequence is TGTGCCAGCTCACAAAGGGCGGGAGAAGCTTTCTTT. Translated, it gives CASSQRAGEAFF. The chain recombines TRBV18 with TRBJ1-1; D is uncertain. Trimming removed 4 bases at V and 8 bases at J, with 11 bases between. This CDR3 spans 12 amino acids. The germline V gene encodes CDR1 KGHSH and CDR2 LQKENI.

This clonotype was seen only a few times. The chain uses TRBV3-1 and TRBJ2-2; D may be TRBD2 (5 bases). The CDR3 has 14 residues. Germline values: CDR1 LGHDT, CDR2 YNNKEL (reference sequence). V was cut by 4 bases and J by 7 bases, with 13 bases left in between. In DNA form, the CDR3 reads TGTGCCAGCAGCCTCTTCCGGGGATTCGGGGAGCTGTTTTTT. Its translation is CASSLFRGFGELFF. The variable domain in full, with the rest retrieved from reference TRBV3-1 and TRBJ2-2, is DTAVSQTPKYLVTQMGNDKSIKCEQNLGHDTMYWYKQDSKKFLKIMFSYNNKELIINETVPNRFSPKSPDKAHLNLHINSLELGDSAVYFCASSLFRGFGELFFGEGSRLTVL.

There are many counts of this clonotype. The J gene is TRBJ2-1, the V gene TRBV20-1, with D perhaps matching TRBD1 or TRBD2 (6 bases each). This CDR3 is 14 amino acids long. V was cut by 3 bases and J by 7 bases, with 16 bases left in between. Germline loops: CDR1 DFQATT, CDR2 SNEGSKA (reference sequence). The CDR3 DNA reads TGCAGTGCTAGTTCCGGGGGCGCAGGGAATGAGCAGTTCTTC. Translation gives CSASSGGAGNEQFF.

This clonotype was counted ten times or more. The V and J genes are TRBV6-1 and TRBJ2-5, with TRBD1 identical over 7 bases. V shed 5 bases and J 1 base; nucleotides not matched to a gene: 10. The length of the CDR3 is 16 residues. Germline CDR1 MNHNS, CDR2 SASEGT. The chain's CDR3 is CASSSAPAGGQETQYF. CDR3 nucleotide sequence: TGTGCCAGCAGTTCCGCGCCGGCAGGGGGCCAAGAGACCCAGTACTTC.

This clonotype has a count of ten or more. The J gene is TRBJ1-2, the V gene TRBV10-3; unclear D gene. The length of the CDR3 is 15 residues. V lost 2 bases and J lost 9, with 19 bases in between. CDR1 ENHRY and CDR2 SYGVKD come from the germline V gene. The CDR3 nucleotides are TGTGCCATCAGTGAGATGCCGGGATCCATCAATCGCTACACCTTC. It specifies CAISEMPGSINRYTF.

This clonotype was observed a handful of times. The genes are TRBV12-3 or TRBV12-4 and TRBJ1-3; D is unresolved. V was pared by 9 bases and J by 0 bases, with 9 bases between. This CDR3 has 13 amino acids. CDR3 amino acids: CASHFFSGNTIYF. In DNA, the CDR3 is TGTGCCAGTCACTTCTTCTCTGGAAACACCATATATTTT.

The genes are TRBV19 and TRBJ2-1; D not resolved. Germline CDR1 reads LNHDA; CDR2 reads SQIVND (reference sequence). The ends were cut back, 4 bases at V and 4 bases at J, with 17 bases in the middle. The CDR3 covers 16 residues. Written as DNA, the CDR3 is TGTGCCAGTAGTAGGAATCGCATGTTGGGTTACAATGAGCAGTTCTTC. This encodes CASSRNRMLGYNEQFF.

To note about this clonotype: A read error may explain this, as a much larger clone is one base away. J is TRBJ2-1 and V is TRBV28; 10 bases are a match to TRBD2. The CDR3 has 17 residues. V lost 3 bases, J lost 7 bases, and 12 bases stayed unmatched. Per the germline V gene, CDR1 is MDHEN and CDR2 is SYDVKM. For the CDR3, the DNA is TGTGCCAGCAGTTTCCCCACAGCGGGAGGGTCTGGTAATGAGCAGTTCTTC. This encodes CASSFPTAGGSGNEQFF.

This clonotype has at least ten counts. The chain uses TRBV20-1 and TRBJ1-1, with no clear D. The ends were cut back, 5 bases at V and 1 base at J, with 11 bases in the middle. The germline V gene encodes CDR1 DFQATT and CDR2 SNEGSKA (reference sequence). CDR3 size: 13 residues. Here the CDR3 reads CSAHNRGNTEAFF. DNA for the CDR3: TGCAGTGCTCATAATCGGGGGAACACTGAAGCTTTCTTT.

This clonotype turned up a few times. The chain links TRBV20-1 to TRBJ1-5; D is perhaps TRBD1 (6 bases). This CDR3 is built from 12 residues. CDR1 and CDR2 from the germline V gene are DFQATT and SNEGSKA (reference sequence). V shed 7 bases and J shed 0 bases, with 7 bases lying between them. Here the CDR3 DNA reads TGCAGTGTAGGGGGTAGCAATCAGCCCCAGCATTTT. Translating it yields CSVGGSNQPQHF.